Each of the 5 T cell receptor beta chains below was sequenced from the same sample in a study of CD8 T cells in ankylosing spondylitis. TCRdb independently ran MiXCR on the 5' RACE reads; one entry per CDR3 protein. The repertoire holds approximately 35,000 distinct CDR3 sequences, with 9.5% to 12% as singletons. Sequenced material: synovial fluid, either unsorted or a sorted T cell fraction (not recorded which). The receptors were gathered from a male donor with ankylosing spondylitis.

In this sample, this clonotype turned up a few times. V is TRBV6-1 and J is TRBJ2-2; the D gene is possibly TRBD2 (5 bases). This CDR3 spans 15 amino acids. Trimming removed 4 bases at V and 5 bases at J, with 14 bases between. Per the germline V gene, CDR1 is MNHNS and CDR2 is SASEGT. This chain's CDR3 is CASSGSLGGTGELFF. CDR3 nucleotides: TGTGCCAGCAGTGGATCACTAGGTGGTACCGGGGAGCTGTTTTTT.

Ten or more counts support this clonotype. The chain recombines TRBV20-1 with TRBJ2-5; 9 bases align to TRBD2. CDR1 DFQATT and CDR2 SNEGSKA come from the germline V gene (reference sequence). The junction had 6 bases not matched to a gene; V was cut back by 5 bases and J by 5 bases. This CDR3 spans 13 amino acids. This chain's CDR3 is CSAPGTSRETQYF. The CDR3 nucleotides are TGCAGTGCTCCCGGGACTAGCCGGGAGACCCAGTACTTC.

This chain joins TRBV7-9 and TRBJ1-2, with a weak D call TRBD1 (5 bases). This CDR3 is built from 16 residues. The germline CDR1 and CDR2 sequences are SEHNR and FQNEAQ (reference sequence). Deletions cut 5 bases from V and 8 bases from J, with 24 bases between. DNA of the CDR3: TGTGCCAGCAGCGAAAGACTCCGGGACGCTTATGAGGGCTACACCTTC. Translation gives CASSERLRDAYEGYTF.

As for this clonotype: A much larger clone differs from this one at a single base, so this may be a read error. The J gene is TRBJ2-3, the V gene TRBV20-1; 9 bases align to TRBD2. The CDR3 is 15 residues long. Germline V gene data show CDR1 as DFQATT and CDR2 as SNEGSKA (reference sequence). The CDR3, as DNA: TGCGGTGCTACTCAACTAGCGGGTAGAACAGATACGCAGTATTTT. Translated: CGATQLAGRTDTQYF.

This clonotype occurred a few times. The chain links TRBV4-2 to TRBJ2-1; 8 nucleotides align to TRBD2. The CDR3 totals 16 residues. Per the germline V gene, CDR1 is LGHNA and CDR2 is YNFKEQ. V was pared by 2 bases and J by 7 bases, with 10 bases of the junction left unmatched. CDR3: CASSQPDGRAGNEQFF. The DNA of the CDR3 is TGTGCCAGCAGCCAACCCGACGGGAGGGCTGGGAATGAGCAGTTCTTC.